Here is one TCR beta chain with its context. The CDR3 has 13 amino acids. J gave up 5 bases and V 1 base, and 3 bases lay outside the gene matches. The germline V gene encodes CDR1 SGHRS and CDR2 YFSETQ. In the study's own analysis: For the immunoSEQ data, sequences were junction-only without quality scores, so filtering differed. The table came from immunoSEQ multiplex PCR; TCRdb's copy has only in-frame clones and leaves some out. V and J calls plus clone size are reproduced from that table; the DNA served to infer D and trimming. The sample has approximately 810,000 clones, 85% to 95% seen once; the top ten hold nearly 25%. The entry originates in a study of shared clonotypes between healthy human individuals. Selected positively for CCR7 and CD45RO-negative, naive CD8 cells excluded terminally differentiated effector memory CD45RA+ cells. Adult Caucasians living in Nashville, Tennessee made up all of the donors.

Sequenced material: naive CD8+ T cells sorted from blood. The chain recombines TRBV5-1 with TRBJ2-7, with TRBD1 identical over 7 bases. The clonotype was recovered from a man aged 30 to 39 in good health. The CDR3 reads CASSLTGADEQYF. CDR3 nucleotides: TGCGCCAGCAGCTTGACAGGGGCGGACGAGCAGTACTTC.